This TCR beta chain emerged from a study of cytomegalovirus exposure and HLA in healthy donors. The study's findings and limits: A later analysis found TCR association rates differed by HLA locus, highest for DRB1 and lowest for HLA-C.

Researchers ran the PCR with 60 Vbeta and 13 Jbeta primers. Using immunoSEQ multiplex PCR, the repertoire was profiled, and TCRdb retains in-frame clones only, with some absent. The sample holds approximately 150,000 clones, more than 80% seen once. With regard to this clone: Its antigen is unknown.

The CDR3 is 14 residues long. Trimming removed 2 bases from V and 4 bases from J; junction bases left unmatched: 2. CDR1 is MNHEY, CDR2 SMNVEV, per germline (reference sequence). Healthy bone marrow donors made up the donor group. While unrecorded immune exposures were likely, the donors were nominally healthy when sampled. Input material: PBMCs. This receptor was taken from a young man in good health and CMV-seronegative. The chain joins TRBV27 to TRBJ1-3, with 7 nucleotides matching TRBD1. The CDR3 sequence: CASSLRGRGNTIYF. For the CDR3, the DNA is TGTGCCAGCAGTTTAAGGGGGCGGGGAAACACCATATATTTT.